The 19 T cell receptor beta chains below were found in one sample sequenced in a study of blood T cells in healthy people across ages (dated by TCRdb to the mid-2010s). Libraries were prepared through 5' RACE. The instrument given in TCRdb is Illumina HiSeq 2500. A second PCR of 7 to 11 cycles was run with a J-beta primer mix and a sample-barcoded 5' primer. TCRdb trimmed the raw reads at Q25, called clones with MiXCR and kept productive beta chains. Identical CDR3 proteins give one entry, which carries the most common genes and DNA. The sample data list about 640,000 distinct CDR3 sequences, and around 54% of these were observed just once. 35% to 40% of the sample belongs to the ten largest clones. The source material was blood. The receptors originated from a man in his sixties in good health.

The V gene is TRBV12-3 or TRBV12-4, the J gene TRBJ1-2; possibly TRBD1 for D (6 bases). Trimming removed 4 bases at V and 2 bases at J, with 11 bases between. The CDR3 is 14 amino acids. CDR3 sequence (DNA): TGTGCCAGCAGTTCCCATCAGGGGAACTATGGCTACACCTTC. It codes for CASSSHQGNYGYTF.

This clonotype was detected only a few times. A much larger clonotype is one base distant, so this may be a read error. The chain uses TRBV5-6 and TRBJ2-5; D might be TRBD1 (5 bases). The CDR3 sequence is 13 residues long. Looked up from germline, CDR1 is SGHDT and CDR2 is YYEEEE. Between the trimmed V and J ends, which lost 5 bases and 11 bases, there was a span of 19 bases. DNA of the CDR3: TGTGCCAGCAGACAGGATATCTACAATGAGCAGTACTTC. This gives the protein CASRQDIYNEQYF.

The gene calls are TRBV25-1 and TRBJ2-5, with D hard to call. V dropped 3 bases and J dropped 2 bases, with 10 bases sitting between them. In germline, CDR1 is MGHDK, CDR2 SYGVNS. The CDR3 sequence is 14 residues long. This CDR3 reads CASSDSLVQETQYF. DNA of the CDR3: TGTGCCAGCAGTGACAGCCTGGTGCAAGAGACCCAGTACTTC.

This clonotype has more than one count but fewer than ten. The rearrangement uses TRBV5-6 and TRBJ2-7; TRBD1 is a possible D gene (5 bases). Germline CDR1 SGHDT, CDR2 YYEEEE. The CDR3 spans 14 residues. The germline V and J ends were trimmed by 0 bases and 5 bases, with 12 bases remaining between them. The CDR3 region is CASSLAAGRHEQYF. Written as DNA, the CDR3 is TGTGCCAGCAGCTTGGCGGCAGGGCGGCACGAGCAGTACTTC. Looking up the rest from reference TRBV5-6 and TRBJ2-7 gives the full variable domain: DAGVTQSPTHLIKTRGQQVTLRCSPKSGHDTVSWYQQALGQGPQFIFQYYEEEERQRGNFPDRFSGHQFPNYSSELNVNALLLGDSALYLCASSLAAGRHEQYFGPGTRLTVT.

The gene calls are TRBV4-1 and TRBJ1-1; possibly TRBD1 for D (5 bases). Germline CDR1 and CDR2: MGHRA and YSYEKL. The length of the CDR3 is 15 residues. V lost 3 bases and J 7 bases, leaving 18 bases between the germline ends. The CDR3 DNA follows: TGCGCCAGCAGCCAGGACCGGGGCCTAACACTTGAAGCTTTCTTT. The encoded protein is CASSQDRGLTLEAFF.

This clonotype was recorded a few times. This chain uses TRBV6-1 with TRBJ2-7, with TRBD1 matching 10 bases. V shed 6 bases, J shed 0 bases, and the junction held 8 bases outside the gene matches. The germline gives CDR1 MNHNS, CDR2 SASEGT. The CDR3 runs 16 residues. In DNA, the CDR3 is TGTGCCAGCAGGGAGAGCGGACAGGGGGTCTCCTACGAGCAGTACTTC. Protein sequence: CASRESGQGVSYEQYF.

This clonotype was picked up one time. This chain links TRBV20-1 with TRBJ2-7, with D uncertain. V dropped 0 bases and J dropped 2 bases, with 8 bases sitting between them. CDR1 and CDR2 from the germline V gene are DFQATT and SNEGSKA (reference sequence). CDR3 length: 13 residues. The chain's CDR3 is CSARENSAYEQYF. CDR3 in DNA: TGCAGTGCTAGAGAAAATTCAGCCTACGAGCAGTACTTC.

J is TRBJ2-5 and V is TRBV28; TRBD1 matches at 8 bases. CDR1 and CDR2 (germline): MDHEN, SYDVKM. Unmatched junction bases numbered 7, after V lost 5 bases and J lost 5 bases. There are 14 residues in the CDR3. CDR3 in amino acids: CASSPTGDRETQYF. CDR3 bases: TGTGCCAGCAGTCCTACCGGGGACAGGGAGACCCAGTACTTC.

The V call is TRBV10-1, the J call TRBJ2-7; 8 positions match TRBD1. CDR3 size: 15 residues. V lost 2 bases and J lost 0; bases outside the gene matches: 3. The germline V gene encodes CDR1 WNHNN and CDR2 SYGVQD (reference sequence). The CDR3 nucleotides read TGCGCCAGCAGTGAGGGGGACAGGAGCTCCTACGAGCAGTACTTC. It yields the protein CASSEGDRSSYEQYF.

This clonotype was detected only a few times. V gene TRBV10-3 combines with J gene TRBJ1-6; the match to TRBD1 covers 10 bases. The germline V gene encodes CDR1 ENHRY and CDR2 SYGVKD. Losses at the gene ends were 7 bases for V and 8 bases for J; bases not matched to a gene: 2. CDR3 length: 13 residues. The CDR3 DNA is TGTGCCATCAAGGGGACAGGGGATTCACCCCTCCACTTT. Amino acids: CAIKGTGDSPLHF.

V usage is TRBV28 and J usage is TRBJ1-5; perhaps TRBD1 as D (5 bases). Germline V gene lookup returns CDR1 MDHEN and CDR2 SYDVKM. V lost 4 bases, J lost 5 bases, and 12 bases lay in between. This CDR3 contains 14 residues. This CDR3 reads CASSSDRYHQPQHF. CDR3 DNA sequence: TGTGCCAGCAGTTCCGACAGATACCATCAGCCCCAGCATTTT. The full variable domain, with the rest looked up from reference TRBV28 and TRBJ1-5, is DVKVTQSSRYLVKRTGEKVFLECVQDMDHENMFWYRQDPGLGLRLIYFSYDVKMKEKGDIPEGYSVSREKKERFSLILESASTNQTSMYLCASSSDRYHQPQHFGDGTRLSIL.

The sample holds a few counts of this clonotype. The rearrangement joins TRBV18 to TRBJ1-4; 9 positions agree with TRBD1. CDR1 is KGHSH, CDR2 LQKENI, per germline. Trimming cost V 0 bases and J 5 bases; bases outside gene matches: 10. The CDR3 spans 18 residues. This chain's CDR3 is CASSPPRGQGKSNEKLFF. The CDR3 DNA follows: TGTGCCAGCTCACCACCGCGGGGACAGGGAAAGTCGAATGAAAAACTGTTTTTT.

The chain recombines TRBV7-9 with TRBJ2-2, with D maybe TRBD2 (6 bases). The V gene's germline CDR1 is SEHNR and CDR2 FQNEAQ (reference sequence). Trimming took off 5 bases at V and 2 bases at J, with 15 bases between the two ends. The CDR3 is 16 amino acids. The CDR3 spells CASSPRLGINTGELFF. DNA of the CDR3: TGTGCCAGCAGCCCCCGACTAGGGATCAACACCGGGGAGCTGTTTTTT.

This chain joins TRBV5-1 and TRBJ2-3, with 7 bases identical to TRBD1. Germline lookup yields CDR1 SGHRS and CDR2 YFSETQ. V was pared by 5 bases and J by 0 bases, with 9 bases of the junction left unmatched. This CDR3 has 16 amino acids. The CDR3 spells CASRGPGGSSTDTQYF. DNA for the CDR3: TGCGCCAGCAGGGGCCCAGGGGGATCAAGCACAGATACGCAGTATTTT.

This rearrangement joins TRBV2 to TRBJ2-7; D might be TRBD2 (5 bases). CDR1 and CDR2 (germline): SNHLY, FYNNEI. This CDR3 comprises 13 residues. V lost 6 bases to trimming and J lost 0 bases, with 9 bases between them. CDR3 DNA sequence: TGTGCCAGCAGGTCGGGGTCCTCCTACGAGCAGTACTTC. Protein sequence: CASRSGSSYEQYF. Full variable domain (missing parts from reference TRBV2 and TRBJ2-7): EPEVTQTPSHQVTQMGQEVILRCVPISNHLYFYWYRQILGQKVEFLVSFYNNEISEKSEIFDDQFSVERPDGSNFTLKIRSTKLEDSAMYFCASRSGSSYEQYFGPGTRLTVT.

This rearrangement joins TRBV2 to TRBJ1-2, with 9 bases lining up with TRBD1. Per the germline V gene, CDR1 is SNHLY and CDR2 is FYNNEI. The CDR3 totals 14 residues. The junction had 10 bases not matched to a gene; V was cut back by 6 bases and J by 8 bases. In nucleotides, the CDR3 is TGTGCCAGCAGCCCCGGGACAGGGTTAGAGGGCTACACCTTC. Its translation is CASSPGTGLEGYTF.

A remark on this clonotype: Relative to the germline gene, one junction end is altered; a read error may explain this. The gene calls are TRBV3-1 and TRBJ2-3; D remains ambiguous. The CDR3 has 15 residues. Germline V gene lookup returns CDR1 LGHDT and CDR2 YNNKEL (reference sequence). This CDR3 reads CASSQNPTSTETQYF. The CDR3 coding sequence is TGTGCCAGCAGCCAAAACCCGACATCCACAGAGACGCAGTATTTT.

The chain's CDR3 is CASSYRGRGANEQFF. The CDR3 DNA reads TGTGCCAGCAGTTACAGGGGCCGTGGGGCCAATGAGCAGTTCTTC. V and J are TRBV27 and TRBJ2-1, with TRBD1 matching over 7 bases. This CDR3 region has 15 residues. Trimming took 4 bases from V and 6 from J; bases not matched to a gene: 9. CDR1 and CDR2 from the germline V gene are MNHEY and SMNVEV (reference sequence).

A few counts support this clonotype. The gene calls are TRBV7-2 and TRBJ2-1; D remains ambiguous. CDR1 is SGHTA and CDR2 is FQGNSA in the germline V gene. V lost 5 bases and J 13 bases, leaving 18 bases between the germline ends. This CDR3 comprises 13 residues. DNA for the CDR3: TGTGCCAGCAGCCCACCCGGGTTAGGGCGACAGTTCTTC. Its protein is CASSPPGLGRQFF.